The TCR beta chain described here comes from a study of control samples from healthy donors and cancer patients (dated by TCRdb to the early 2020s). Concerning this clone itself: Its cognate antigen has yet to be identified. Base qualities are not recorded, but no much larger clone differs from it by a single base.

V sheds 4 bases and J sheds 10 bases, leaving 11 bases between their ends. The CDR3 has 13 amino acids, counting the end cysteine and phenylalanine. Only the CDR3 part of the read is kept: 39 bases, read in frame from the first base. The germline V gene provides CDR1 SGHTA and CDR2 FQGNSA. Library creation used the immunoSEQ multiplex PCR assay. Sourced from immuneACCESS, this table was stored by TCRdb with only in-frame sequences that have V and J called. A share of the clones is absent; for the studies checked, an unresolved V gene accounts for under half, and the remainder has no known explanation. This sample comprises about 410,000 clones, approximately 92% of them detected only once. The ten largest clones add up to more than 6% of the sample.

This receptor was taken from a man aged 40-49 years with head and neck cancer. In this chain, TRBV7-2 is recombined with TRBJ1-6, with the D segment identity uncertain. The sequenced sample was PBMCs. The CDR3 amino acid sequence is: CASSSAPGSPLHF. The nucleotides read TGTGCCAGCAGCTCCGCCCCAGGATCACCCCTCCACTTT. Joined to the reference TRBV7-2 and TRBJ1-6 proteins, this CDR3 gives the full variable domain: GAGVSQSPSNKVTEKGKDVELRCDPISGHTALYWYRQSLGQGLEFLIYFQGNSAPDKSGLPSDRFSAERTGGSVSTLTIQRTQQEDSAVYLCASSSAPGSPLHFGNGTRLTVT.